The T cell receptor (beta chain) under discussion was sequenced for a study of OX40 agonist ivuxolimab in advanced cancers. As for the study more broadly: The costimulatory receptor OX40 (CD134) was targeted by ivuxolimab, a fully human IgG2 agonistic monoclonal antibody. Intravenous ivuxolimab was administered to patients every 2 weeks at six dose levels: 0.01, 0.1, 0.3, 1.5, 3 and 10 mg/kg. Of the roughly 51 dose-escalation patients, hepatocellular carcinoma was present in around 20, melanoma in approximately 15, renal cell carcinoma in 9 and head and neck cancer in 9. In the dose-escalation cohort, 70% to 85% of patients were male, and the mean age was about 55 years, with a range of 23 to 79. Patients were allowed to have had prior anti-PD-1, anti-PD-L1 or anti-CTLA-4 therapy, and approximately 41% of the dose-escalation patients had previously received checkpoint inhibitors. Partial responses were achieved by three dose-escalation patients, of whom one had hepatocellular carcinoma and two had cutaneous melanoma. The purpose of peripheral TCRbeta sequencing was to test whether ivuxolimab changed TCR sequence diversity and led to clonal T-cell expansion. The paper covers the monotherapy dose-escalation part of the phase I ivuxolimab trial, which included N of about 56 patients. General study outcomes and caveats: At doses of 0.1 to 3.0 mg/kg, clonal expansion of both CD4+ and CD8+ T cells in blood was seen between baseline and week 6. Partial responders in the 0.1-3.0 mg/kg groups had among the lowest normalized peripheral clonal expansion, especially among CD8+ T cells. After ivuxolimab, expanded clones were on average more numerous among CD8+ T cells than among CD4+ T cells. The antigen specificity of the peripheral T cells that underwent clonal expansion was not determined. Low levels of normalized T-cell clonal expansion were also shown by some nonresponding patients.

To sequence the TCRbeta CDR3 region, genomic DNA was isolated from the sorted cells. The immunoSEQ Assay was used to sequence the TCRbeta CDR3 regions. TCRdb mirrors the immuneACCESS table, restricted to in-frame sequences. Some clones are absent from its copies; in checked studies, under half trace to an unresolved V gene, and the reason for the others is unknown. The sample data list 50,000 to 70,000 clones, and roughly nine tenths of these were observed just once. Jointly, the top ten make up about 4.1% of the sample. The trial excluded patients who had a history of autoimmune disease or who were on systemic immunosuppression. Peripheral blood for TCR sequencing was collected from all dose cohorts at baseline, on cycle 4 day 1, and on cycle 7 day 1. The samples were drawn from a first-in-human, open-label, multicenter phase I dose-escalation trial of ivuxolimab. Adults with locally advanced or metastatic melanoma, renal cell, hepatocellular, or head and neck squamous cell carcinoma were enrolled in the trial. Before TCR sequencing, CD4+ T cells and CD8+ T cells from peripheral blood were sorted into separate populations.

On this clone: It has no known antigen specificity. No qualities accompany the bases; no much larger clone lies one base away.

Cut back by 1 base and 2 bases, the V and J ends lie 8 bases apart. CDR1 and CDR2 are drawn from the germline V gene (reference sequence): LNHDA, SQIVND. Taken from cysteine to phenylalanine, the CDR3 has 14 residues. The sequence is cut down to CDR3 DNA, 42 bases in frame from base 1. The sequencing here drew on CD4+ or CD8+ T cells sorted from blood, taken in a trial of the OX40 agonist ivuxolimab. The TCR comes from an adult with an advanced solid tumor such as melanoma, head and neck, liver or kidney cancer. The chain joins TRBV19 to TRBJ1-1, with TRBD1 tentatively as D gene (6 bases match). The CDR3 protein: CASSIGQVNTEAFF. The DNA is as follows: TGTGCCAGTAGTATAGGACAGGTTAACACTGAAGCTTTCTTT.